This T cell receptor (beta chain) was obtained from a study of spatial heterogeneity in lung cancer. Study in general: Detected beta-chain sequences consistently exceeded alpha-chain sequences.

Unique molecular identifiers, one per molecule, were present on every TCR cDNA molecule. From the 5' RACE reads, TCRdb called clonotypes with MiXCR, one entry per CDR3 protein. This sample has about 35,000 distinct CDR3 sequences, with around 3.1% found just once. The ends were cut back, 8 bases at V and 1 base at J, with 8 bases in the middle. Germline CDR1 is MNHNS and CDR2 is SASEGT. CDR3 length: 12 amino acids. This clonotype has at least ten counts. The time point denotes: sample taken at primary tumor resection. The donors, 72 patients with untreated early-stage non-small cell lung cancer, provided the samples. Unsorted whole RNA from tumor, nontumor lung or frozen PBMC underwent sequencing.

The specimen comprised normal lung tissue next to the tumor, sampled at surgery. The chain combines TRBV6-1 with TRBJ1-1; D remains ambiguous. The TCR comes from a male donor with early-stage non-small cell lung cancer. Here the CDR3 DNA reads TGTGCCAGCGGACGGAAGAACACTGAAGCTTTCTTT. It encodes CASGRKNTEAFF.